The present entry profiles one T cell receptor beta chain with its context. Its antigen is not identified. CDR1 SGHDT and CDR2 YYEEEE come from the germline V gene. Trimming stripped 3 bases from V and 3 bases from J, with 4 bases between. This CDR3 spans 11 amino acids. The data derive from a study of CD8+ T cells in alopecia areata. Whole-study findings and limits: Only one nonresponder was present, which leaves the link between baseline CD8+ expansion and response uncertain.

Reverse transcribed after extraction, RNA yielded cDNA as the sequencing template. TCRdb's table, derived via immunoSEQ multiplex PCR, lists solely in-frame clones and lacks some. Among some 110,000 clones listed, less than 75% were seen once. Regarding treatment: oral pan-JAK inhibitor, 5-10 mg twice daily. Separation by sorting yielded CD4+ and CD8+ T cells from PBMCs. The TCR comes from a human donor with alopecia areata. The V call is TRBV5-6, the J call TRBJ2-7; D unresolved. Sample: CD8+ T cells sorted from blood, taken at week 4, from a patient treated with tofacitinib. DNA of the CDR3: TGTGCCAGCAGCTACTTCTACGAGCAGTACTTC. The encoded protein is CASSYFYEQYF.